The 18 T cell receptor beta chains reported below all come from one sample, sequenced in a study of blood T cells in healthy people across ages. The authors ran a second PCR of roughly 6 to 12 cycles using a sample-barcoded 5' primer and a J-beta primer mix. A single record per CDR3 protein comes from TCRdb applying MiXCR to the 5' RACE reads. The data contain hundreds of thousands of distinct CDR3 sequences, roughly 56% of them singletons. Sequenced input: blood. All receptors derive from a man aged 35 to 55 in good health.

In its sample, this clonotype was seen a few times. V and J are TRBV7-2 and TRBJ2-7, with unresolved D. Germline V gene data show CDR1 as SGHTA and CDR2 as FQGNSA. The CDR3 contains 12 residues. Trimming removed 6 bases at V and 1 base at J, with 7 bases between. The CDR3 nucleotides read TGTGCCAGCAGACAGTCGTCCTACGAGCAGTACTTC. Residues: CASRQSSYEQYF.

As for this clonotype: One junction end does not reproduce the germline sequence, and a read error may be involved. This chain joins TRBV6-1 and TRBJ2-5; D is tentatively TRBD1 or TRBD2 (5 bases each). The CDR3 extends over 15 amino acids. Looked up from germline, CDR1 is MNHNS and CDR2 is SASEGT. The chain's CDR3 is CAGSPLRGEQETQYF. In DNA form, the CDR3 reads TGTGCCGGCAGTCCCCTCCGGGGCGAACAAGAGACCCAGTACTTC.

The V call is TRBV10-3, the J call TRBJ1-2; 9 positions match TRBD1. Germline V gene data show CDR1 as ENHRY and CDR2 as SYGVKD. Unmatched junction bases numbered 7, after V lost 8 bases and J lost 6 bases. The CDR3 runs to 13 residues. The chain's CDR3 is CAIRTGAGDGYTF. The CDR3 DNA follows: TGTGCCATCCGGACAGGGGCGGGTGATGGCTACACCTTC.

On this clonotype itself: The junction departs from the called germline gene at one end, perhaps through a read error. The CDR3 nucleotides are TGTGCCAGTCAACTAAGGTCCGACAGGGTAGGGTACGGGCAGTACTTC. Amino acid sequence: CASQLRSDRVGYGQYF. This chain links TRBV27 with TRBJ2-7; 7 bases match TRBD1. The germline V gene has CDR1 MNHEY and CDR2 SMNVEV (reference sequence). This CDR3 comprises 16 residues.

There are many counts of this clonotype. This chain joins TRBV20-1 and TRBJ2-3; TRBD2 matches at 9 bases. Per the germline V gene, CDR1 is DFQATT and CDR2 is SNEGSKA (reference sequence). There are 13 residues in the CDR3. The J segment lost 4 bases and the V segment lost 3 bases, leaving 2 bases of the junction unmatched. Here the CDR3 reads CSASGGRADTQYF. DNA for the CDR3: TGCAGTGCTAGCGGCGGGAGGGCAGATACGCAGTATTTT.

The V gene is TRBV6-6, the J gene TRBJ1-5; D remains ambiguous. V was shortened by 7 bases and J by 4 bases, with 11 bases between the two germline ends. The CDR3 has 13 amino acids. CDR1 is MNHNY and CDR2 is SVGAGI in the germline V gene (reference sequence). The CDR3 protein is CASTNTQNQPQHF. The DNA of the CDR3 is TGTGCCAGCACCAACACCCAAAATCAGCCCCAGCATTTT.

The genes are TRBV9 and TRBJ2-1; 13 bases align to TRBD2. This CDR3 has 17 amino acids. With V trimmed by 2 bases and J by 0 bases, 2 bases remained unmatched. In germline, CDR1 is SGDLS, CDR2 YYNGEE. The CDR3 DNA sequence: TGTGCCAGCAGCGTGGGACTAGCGGGGAGCTCCTACAATGAGCAGTTCTTC. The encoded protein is CASSVGLAGSSYNEQFF.

CDR3 sequence reads: CAISEEGQGIYTQYF. The CDR3 nucleotides read TGTGCCATCAGTGAGGAGGGACAGGGGATCTATACGCAGTATTTT. The rearrangement joins TRBV10-3 to TRBJ2-3, with 10 bases that match TRBD1. Germline CDR1 and CDR2: ENHRY and SYGVKD. V was pared by 2 bases and J by 7 bases, with 6 bases of the junction left unmatched. This CDR3 has 15 residues.

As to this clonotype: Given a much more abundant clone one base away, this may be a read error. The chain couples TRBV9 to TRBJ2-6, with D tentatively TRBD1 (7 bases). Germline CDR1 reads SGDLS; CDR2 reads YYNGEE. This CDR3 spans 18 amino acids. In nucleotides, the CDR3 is TGTGCCGGCAGCGTAGGAGGGGGCTCAGTCTATGGGGCCAACGTCCTGACTTTC. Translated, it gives CAGSVGGGSVYGANVLTF.

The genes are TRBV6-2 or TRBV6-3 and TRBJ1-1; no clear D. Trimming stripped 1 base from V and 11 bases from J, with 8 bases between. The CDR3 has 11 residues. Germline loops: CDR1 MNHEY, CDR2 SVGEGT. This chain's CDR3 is CASSYLSRAFF. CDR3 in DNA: TGTGCCAGCAGTTACTTATCGCGGGCTTTCTTT.

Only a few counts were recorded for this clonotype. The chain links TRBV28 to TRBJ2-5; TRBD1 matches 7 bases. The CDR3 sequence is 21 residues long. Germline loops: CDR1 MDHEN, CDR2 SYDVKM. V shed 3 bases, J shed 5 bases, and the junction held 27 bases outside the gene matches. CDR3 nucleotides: TGTGCCAGCAGTTTGGGTTTTGGGTTTTTGGTTCCGGGACAGCGGTGGGAGACCCAGTACTTC. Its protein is CASSLGFGFLVPGQRWETQYF.

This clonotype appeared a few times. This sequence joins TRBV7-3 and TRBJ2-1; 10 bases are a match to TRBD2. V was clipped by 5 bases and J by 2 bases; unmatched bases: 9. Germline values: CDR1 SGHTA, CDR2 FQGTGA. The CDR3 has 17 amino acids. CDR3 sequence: CASSPDYGLAAYNEQFF. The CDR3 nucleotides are TGTGCCAGCAGCCCCGACTATGGACTAGCGGCCTACAATGAGCAGTTCTTC.

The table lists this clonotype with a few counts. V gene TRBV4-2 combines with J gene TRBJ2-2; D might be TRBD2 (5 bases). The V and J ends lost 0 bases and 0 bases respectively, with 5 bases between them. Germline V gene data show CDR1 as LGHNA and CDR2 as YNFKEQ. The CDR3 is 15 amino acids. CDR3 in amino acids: CASSQEDSNTGELFF. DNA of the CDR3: TGTGCCAGCAGCCAAGAGGACTCGAACACCGGGGAGCTGTTTTTT.

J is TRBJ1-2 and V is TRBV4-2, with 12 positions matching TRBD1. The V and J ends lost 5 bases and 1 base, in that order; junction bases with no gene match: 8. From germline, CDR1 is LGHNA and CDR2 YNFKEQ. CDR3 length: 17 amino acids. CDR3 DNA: TGTGCCAGCAGCTTCCGGGACAGGGGGCGAGGTAACTATGGCTACACCTTC. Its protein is CASSFRDRGRGNYGYTF.

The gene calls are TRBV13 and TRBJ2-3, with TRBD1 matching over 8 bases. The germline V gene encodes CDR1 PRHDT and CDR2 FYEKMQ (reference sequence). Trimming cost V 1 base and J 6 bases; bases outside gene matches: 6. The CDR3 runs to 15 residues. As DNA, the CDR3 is TGTGCCAGCAGCTTAGAAGACAGGGGCGGGGATACGCAGTATTTT. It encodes CASSLEDRGGDTQYF. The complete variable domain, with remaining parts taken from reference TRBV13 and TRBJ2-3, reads AAGVIQSPRHLIKEKRETATLKCYPIPRHDTVYWYQQGPGQDPQFLISFYEKMQSDKGSIPDRFSAQQFSDYHSELNMSSLELGDSALYFCASSLEDRGGDTQYFGPGTRLTVL.

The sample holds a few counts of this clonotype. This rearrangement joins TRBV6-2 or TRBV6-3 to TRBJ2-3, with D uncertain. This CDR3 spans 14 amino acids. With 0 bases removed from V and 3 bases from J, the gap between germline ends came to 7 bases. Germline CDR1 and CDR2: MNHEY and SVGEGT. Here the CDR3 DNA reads TGTGCCAGCAGTTACTCGGGCGCAACAGATACGCAGTATTTT. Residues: CASSYSGATDTQYF.

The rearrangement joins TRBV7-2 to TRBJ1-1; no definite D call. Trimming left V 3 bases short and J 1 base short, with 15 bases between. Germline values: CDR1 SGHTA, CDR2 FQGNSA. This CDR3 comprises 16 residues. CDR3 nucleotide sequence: TGTGCCAGCAGCTTTAGAGCGAGCGAACGGAACACTGAAGCTTTCTTT. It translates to CASSFRASERNTEAFF.

CDR3 sequence (DNA): TGTGCCAGCAGTTACTCAGCGGGACAGGTCACAGATACGCAGTATTTT. Residues: CASSYSAGQVTDTQYF. The gene calls are TRBV6-5 and TRBJ2-3; D might be TRBD1 (8 bases). Trimming left V 0 bases short and J 2 bases short, with 12 bases between. The CDR3 sequence is 16 residues long. Germline V gene data show CDR1 as MNHEY and CDR2 as SVGAGI.